The T cell receptor (beta chain) described here comes from a study of T cell responses to AZD1222 COVID-19 vaccine. As for this clone: Its target is unknown.

General study findings and limits: Just a handful of AZD1222 recipients tested seropositive at baseline. A rise in Spike-specific TCR breadth and depth followed two AZD1222 doses. Vaccine-associated CD4 TCRs ranged over spike, dominating at 160-218 and 743-854.

Data came from immunoSEQ multiplex PCR; TCRdb stores just in-frame clones and leaves some out. The sample records some 130,000 clones, 85% to 90% being singletons. Specimen: peripheral blood, collected on day 0 of AZD1222 vaccination. This receptor was identified in an adult in good health.

The CDR3 sequence is CASSVAAGGNTIYF. The CDR3 bases are TGTGCCAGCAGCGTAGCGGCGGGGGGAAACACCATATATTTT. The chain employs TRBV9 and TRBJ1-3, with D uncertain. The CDR3 is 14 residues long. V lost 0 bases and J lost 4, with 8 bases in between. Germline CDR1 reads SGDLS; CDR2 reads YYNGEE. Drawing the rest from reference TRBV9 and TRBJ1-3, the complete variable domain is DSGVTQTPKHLITATGQRVTLRCSPRSGDLSVYWYQQSLDQGLQFLIQYYNGEERAKGNILERFSAQQFPDLHSELNLSSLELGDSALYFCASSVAAGGNTIYFGEGSWLTVV.